A single sample gave rise to the 10 T cell receptor beta chains below, sequenced in a study of cytomegalovirus exposure and HLA in healthy donors. Primers included in the PCR were 60 Vbeta and 13 Jbeta primers. Sequenced by immunoSEQ multiplex PCR; TCRdb stores in-frame clones only, minus some. This table has some 180,000 clones, approximately 84% appearing once. Source material: PBMCs. Source of these receptors: a man aged 30 to 39 in good health and CMV-seropositive.

The V call is TRBV7-2, the J call TRBJ2-7, with 8 bases aligning to TRBD2. Unmatched junction bases numbered 4, after V lost 2 bases and J lost 7 bases. The germline gives CDR1 SGHTA, CDR2 FQGNSA. This CDR3 has 13 residues. The CDR3 region has the DNA TGTGCCAGCAGCTTAAGCGGGAGTTATGAGCAGTACTTC. Its protein product is CASSLSGSYEQYF.

The chain is built from TRBV18 and TRBJ2-5; 9 nucleotides line up with TRBD2. Losses at the gene ends were 6 bases for V and 6 bases for J; bases not matched to a gene: 11. This CDR3 has 15 amino acids. Germline CDR1 and CDR2: KGHSH and LQKENI. CDR3 nucleotide sequence: TGTGCCAGCTCCCCTGGAATTAGCGGGGGACAGACCCAGTACTTC. This sequence encodes CASSPGISGGQTQYF.

The V and J genes are TRBV7-9 and TRBJ1-1; D perhaps matches TRBD1 (6 bases). The CDR3 spans 15 residues. V was pared by 5 bases and J by 6 bases, with 19 bases between. Germline values: CDR1 SEHNR, CDR2 FQNEAQ (reference sequence). This CDR3 reads CASSPLSWGQSEAFF. The CDR3 bases are TGTGCCAGCAGCCCCTTATCGTGGGGGCAATCTGAAGCTTTCTTT.

This chain uses TRBV11-2 with TRBJ2-7, with 9 positions matching TRBD2. The CDR3 spans 17 residues. V lost 1 base, J lost 4 bases, and 11 bases stayed unmatched. CDR1 and CDR2 (germline): SGHAT, FQNNGV. CDR3 sequence: CASSLVGGGRGIYEQYF. In DNA, the CDR3 is TGTGCCAGCAGCTTAGTGGGGGGCGGGAGGGGTATTTACGAGCAGTACTTC.

This clone has more than one count but fewer than ten. The chain uses TRBV27 and TRBJ2-1; tentatively, D is TRBD1 (6 bases). This CDR3 is built from 16 residues. Germline V lookup: CDR1 MNHEY, CDR2 SMNVEV (reference sequence). V shed 1 base and J shed 6 bases, with 16 bases lying between them. The CDR3 loop reads CASSLFARTEGNEQFF. The CDR3 nucleotides are TGTGCCAGCAGTTTATTTGCACGGACAGAAGGCAATGAGCAGTTCTTC.

The rearrangement links TRBV11-3 to TRBJ1-1; D remains ambiguous. This CDR3 comprises 10 residues. Germline assignment: CDR1 SGHNT and CDR2 YENEEA. V gave up 7 bases and J gave up 7 bases, with 7 bases separating them. The DNA of the CDR3 is TGTGCCAGCATGGGCAGTGAAGCTTTCTTT. It specifies CASMGSEAFF.

V usage is TRBV15 and J usage is TRBJ2-7; the match to TRBD2 covers 15 bases. This CDR3 has 19 residues. From germline, CDR1 is LNHNV and CDR2 YYDKDF (reference sequence). Trimming removed 5 bases from V and 2 bases from J; junction bases left unmatched: 13. DNA of the CDR3: TGTGCCACCAGCGCAGAACCGGGACTAGCGGGAGGTTATACCTACGAGCAGTACGTC. Encoded protein: CATSAEPGLAGGYTYEQYV.

This chain connects TRBV6-6 to TRBJ2-2, with D uncertain. The germline V gene has CDR1 MNHNY and CDR2 SVGAGI (reference sequence). V lost 11 bases, J lost 2 bases, and 9 bases lay in between. The CDR3 spans 12 residues. CDR3 coding DNA: TGTGCCCAGTCCCCCAACACCGGGGAGCTGTTTTTT. Its protein product is CAQSPNTGELFF.

There are a few counts of this clone. The rearrangement uses TRBV27 and TRBJ2-5; D might be TRBD1 (5 bases). Germline assignment: CDR1 MNHEY and CDR2 SMNVEV (reference sequence). CDR3 length equals 13 residues. With 7 bases removed from V and 5 bases from J, the gap between germline ends came to 14 bases. The CDR3 DNA sequence: TGTGCCAGCACCTATGGGGCCGGGGAGACCCAGTACTTC. Its translation: CASTYGAGETQYF.

The genes are TRBV5-1 and TRBJ2-3, with 11 bases fitting TRBD2. Trimming removed 0 bases from V and 6 bases from J; junction bases left unmatched: 12. Germline V gene lookup returns CDR1 SGHRS and CDR2 YFSETQ. This CDR3 has 18 amino acids. CDR3 DNA sequence: TGCGCCAGCAGCTTGGCCGGTAGCGGGAGGGCCCTCGGCGATACGCAGTATTTT. Translated, it gives CASSLAGSGRALGDTQYF. The whole variable domain, remainder taken from reference TRBV5-1 and TRBJ2-3, is KAGVTQTPRYLIKTRGQQVTLSCSPISGHRSVSWYQQTPGQGLQFLFEYFSETQRNKGNFPGRFSGRQFSNSRSEMNVSTLELGDSALYLCASSLAGSGRALGDTQYFGPGTRLTVL.